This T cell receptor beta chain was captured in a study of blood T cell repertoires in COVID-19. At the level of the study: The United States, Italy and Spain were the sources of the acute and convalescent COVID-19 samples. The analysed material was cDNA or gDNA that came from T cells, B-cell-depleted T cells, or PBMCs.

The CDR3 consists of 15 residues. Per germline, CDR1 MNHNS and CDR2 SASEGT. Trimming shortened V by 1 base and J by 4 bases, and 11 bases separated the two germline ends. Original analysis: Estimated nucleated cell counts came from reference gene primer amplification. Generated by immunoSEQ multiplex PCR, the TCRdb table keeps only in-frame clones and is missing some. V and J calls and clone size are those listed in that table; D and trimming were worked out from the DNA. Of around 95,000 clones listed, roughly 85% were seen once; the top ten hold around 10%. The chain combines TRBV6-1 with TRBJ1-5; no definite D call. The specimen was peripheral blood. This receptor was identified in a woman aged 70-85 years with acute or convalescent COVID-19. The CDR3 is CASSEEGVGNQPQHF. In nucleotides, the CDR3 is TGTGCCAGCAGTGAAGAGGGAGTGGGAAATCAGCCCCAGCATTTT.